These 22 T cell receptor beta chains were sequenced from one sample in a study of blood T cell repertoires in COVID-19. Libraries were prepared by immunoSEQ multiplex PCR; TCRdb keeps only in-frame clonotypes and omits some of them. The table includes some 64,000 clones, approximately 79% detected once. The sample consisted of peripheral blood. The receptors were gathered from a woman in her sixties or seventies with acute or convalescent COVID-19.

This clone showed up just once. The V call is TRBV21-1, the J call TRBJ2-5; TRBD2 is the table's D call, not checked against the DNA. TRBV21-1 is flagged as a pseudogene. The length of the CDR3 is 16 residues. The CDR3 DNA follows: TGTGCCAGCAGCAAACACCGTCCGCGGCCACAAGAGACCCAGTACTTC. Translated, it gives CASSKHRPRPQETQYF.

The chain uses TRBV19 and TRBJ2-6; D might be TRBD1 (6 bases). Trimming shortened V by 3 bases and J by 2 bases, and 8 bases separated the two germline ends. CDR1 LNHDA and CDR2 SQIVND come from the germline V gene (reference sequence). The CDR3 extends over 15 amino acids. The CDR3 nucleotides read TGTGCCAGTAGTATCACAGGGCCTGGGGCCAACGTCCTGACTTTC. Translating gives CASSITGPGANVLTF.

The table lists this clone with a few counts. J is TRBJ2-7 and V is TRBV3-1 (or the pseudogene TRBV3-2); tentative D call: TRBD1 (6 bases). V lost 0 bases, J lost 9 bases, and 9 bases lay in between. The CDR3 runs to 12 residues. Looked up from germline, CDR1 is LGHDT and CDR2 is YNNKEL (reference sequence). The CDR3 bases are TGTGCCAGCAGCCAAGATCAAGGGGGGCAGTACTTC. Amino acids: CASSQDQGGQYF.

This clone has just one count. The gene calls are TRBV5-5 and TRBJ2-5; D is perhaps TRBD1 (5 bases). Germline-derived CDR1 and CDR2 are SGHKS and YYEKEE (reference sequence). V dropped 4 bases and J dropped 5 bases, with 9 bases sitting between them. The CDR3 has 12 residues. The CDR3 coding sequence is TGTGCCAGCAGCAGCAAGGGGGAGACCCAGTACTTC. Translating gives CASSSKGETQYF. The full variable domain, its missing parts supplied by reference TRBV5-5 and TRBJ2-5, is DAGVTQSPTHLIKTRGQQVTLRCSPISGHKSVSWYQQVLGQGPQFIFQYYEKEERGRGNFPDRFSARQFPNYSSELNVNALLLGDSALYLCASSSKGETQYFGPGTRLLVL.

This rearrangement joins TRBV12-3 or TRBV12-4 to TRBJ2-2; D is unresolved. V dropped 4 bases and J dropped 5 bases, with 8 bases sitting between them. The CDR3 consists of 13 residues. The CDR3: CASSSPLTGELFF. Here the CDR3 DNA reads TGTGCCAGCAGTTCCCCCTTAACCGGGGAGCTGTTTTTT.

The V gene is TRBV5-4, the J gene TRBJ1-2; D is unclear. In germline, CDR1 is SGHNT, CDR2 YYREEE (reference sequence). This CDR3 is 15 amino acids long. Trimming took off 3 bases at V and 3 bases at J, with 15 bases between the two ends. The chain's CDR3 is CASSSEVGADYGYTF. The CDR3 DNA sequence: TGTGCCAGCAGCTCGGAAGTAGGAGCCGACTATGGCTACACCTTC.

The CDR3 protein is CASNGQSSSGNTIYF. The DNA for the CDR3 is TGTGCCAGTAACGGACAGTCGAGCTCTGGAAACACCATATATTTT. This chain joins TRBV19 and TRBJ1-3; weak D call: TRBD1 (6 bases). Germline V gene data show CDR1 as LNHDA and CDR2 as SQIVND (reference sequence). The CDR3 loop spans 15 amino acids. Trimming shortened V by 7 bases and J by 0 bases, and 13 bases separated the two germline ends. The full variable domain, in which reference TRBV19 and TRBJ1-3 provide the parts outside the CDR3, is DGGITQSPKYLFRKEGQNVTLSCEQNLNHDAMYWYRQDPGQGLRLIYYSQIVNDFQKGDIAEGYSVSREKKESFPLTVTSAQKNPTAFYLCASNGQSSSGNTIYFGEGSWLTVV.

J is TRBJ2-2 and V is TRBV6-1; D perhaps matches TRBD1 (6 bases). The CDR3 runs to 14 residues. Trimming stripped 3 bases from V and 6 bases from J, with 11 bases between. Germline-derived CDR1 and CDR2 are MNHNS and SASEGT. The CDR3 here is CASSENRAAGELFF. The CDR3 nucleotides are TGTGCCAGCAGTGAGAACAGGGCGGCCGGGGAGCTGTTTTTT.

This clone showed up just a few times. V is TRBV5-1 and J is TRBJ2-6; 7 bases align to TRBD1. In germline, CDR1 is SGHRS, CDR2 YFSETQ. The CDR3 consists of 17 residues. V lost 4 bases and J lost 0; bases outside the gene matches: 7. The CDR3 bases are TGCGCCAGCAGCGACCCCAGGACAGGCTCTGGGGCCAACGTCCTGACTTTC. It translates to CASSDPRTGSGANVLTF. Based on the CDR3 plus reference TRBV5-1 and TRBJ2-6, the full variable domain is KAGVTQTPRYLIKTRGQQVTLSCSPISGHRSVSWYQQTPGQGLQFLFEYFSETQRNKGNFPGRFSGRQFSNSRSEMNVSTLELGDSALYLCASSDPRTGSGANVLTFGAGSRLTVL.

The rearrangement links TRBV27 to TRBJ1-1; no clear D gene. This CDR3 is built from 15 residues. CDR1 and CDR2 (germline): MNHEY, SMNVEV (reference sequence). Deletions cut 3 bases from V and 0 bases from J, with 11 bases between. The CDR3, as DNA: TGTGCCAGCAGTTTGTCTTTATTAATGAACACTGAAGCTTTCTTT. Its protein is CASSLSLLMNTEAFF.

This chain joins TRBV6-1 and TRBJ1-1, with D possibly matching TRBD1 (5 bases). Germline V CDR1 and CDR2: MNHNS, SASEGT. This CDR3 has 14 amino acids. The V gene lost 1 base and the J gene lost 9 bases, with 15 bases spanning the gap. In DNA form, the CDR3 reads TGTGCCAGCAGTGAAGAGGGCAGGGTTCAGAAAGCTTTCTTT. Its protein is CASSEEGRVQKAFF.

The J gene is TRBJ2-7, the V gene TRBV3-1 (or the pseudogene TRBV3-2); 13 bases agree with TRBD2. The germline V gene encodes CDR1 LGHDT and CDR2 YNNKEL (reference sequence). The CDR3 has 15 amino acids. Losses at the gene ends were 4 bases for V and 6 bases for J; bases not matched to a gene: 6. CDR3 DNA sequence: TGTGCCAGCAGCCGTACTAGCGGGGGGGCAGGCGAGCAGTACTTC. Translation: CASSRTSGGAGEQYF.

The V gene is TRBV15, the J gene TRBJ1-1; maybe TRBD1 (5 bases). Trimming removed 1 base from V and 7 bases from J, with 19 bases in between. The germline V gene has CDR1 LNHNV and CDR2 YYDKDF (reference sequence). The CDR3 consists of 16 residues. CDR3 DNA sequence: TGTGCCACCAGCAGAGGTTACGACGCCGGGGGAGATGAAGCTTTCTTT. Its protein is CATSRGYDAGGDEAFF.

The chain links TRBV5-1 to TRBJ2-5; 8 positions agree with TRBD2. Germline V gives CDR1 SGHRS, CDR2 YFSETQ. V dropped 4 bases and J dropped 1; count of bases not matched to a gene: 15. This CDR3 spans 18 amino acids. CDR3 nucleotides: TGCGCCAGCAGCCCAGAGGGGCGACTAGCGAGGTCCCAAGAGACCCAGTACTTC. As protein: CASSPEGRLARSQETQYF. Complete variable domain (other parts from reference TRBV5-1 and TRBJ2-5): KAGVTQTPRYLIKTRGQQVTLSCSPISGHRSVSWYQQTPGQGLQFLFEYFSETQRNKGNFPGRFSGRQFSNSRSEMNVSTLELGDSALYLCASSPEGRLARSQETQYFGPGTRLLVL.

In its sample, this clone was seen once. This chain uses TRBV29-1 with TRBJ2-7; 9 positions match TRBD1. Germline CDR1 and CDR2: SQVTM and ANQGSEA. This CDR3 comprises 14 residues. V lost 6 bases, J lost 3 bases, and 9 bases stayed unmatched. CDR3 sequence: CSVRPGTGNYEQYF. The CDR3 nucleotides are TGCAGCGTCCGTCCCGGGACAGGGAACTACGAGCAGTACTTC.

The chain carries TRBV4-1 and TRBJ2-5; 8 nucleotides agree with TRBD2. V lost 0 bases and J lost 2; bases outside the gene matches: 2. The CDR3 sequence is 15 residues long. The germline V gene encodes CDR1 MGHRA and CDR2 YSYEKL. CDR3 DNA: TGCGCCAGCAGCCAAGACGGGGGGGCTCAAGAGACCCAGTACTTC. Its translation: CASSQDGGAQETQYF.

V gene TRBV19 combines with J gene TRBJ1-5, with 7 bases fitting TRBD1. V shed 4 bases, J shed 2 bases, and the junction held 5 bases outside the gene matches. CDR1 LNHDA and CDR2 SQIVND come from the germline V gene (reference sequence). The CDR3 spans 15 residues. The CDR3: CASSKDRVGNQPQHF. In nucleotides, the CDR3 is TGTGCCAGTAGTAAAGACAGGGTTGGCAATCAGCCCCAGCATTTT.

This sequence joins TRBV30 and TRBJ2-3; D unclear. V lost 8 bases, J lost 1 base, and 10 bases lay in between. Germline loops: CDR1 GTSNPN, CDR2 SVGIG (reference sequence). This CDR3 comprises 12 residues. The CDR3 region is CALEYGTDTQYF. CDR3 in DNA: TGTGCCCTGGAGTATGGCACAGATACGCAGTATTTT.

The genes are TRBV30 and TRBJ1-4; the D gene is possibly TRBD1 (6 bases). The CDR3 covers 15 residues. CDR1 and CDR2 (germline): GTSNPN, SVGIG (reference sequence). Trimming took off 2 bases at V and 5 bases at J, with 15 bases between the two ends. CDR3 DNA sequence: TGTGCCTGGAGTTTGGGGGCCGGTCAAAATGAAAAACTGTTTTTT. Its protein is CAWSLGAGQNEKLFF.

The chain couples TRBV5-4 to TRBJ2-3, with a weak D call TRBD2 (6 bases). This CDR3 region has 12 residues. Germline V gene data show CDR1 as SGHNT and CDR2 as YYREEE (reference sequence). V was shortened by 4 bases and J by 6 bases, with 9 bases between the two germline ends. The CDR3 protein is CASSPGGDTQYF. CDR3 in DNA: TGTGCCAGCAGCCCCGGAGGGGATACGCAGTATTTT.

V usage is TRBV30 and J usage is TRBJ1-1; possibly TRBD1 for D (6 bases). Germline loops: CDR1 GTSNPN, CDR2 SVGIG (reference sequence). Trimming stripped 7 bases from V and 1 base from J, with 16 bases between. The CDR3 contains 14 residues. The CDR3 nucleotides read TGTGCCTCCAACCCAGGGGAGAGGAACACTGAAGCTTTCTTT. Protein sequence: CASNPGERNTEAFF.

The DNA of the CDR3 is TGCGCCAGCAGCTTGTGGTCAGGGCACCAGCCCCAGCATTTT. Its translation is CASSLWSGHQPQHF. The rearrangement uses TRBV5-1 and TRBJ1-5, with D tentatively TRBD1 (5 bases). The CDR3 extends over 14 amino acids. Trimming took off 1 base at V and 7 bases at J, with 12 bases between the two ends. CDR1 is SGHRS and CDR2 is YFSETQ in the germline V gene.